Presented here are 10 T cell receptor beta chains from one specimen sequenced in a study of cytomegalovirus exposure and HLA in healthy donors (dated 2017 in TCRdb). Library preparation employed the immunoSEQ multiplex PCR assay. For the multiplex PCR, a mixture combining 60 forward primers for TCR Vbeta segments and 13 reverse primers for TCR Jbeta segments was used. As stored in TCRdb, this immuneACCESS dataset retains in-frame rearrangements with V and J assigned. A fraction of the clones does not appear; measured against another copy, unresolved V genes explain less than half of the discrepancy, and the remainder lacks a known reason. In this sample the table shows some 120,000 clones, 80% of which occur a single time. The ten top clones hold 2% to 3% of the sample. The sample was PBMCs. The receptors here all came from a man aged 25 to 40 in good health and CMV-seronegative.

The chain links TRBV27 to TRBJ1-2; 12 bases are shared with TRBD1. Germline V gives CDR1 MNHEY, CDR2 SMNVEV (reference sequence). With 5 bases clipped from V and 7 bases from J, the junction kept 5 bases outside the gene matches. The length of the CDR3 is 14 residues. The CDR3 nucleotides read TGTGCCAGCAGTCCGGGACAGGGGGCGATTGGCTACACCTTC. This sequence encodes CASSPGQGAIGYTF.

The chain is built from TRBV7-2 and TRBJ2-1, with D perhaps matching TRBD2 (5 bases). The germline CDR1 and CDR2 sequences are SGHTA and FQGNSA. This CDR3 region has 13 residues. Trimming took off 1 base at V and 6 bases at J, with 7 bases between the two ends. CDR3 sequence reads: CASSLGGFNEQFF. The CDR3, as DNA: TGTGCCAGCAGCTTAGGAGGGTTCAATGAGCAGTTCTTC.

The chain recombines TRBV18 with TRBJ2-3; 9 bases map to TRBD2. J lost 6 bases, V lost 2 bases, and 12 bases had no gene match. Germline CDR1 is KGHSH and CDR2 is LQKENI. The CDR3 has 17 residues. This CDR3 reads CASSPGLAGTGADTQYF. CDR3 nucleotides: TGTGCCAGCTCACCAGGCCTAGCGGGGACCGGCGCGGATACGCAGTATTTT.

The CDR3 region has the DNA TGTGCCACCAGCAGAGACCTAGCTGGCGGTGAGCAGTTCTTC. Translating it yields CATSRDLAGGEQFF. The rearrangement joins TRBV15 to TRBJ2-1; TRBD2 is a possible D gene (5 bases). Germline V CDR1 and CDR2: LNHNV, YYDKDF (reference sequence). This CDR3 is built from 14 residues. The V and J ends lost 0 bases and 9 bases respectively, with 12 bases between them.

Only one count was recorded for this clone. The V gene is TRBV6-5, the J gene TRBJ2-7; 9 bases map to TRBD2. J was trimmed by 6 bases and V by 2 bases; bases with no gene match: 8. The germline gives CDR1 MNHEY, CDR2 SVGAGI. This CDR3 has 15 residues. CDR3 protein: CASSYEAVTSGEQYF. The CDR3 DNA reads TGTGCCAGCAGTTACGAGGCAGTGACTAGCGGCGAGCAGTACTTC.

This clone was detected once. The CDR3 sequence is CASSVRRDTSTDTQYF. In DNA, the CDR3 is TGTGCCAGCTCAGTCCGCAGGGATACTAGCACAGATACGCAGTATTTT. This chain joins TRBV18 and TRBJ2-3; D is possibly TRBD1 (5 bases). The germline CDR1 and CDR2 sequences are KGHSH and LQKENI. CDR3 length: 16 residues. The V and J ends lost 5 bases and 0 bases respectively, with 15 bases between them.

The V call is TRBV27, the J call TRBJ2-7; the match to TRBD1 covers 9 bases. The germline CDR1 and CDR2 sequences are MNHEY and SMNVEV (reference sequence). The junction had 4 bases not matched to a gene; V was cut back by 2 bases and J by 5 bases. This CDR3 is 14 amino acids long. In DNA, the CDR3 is TGTGCCAGCAGTTTAGGGGACAGGGATGACGAGCAGTACTTC. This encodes CASSLGDRDDEQYF.

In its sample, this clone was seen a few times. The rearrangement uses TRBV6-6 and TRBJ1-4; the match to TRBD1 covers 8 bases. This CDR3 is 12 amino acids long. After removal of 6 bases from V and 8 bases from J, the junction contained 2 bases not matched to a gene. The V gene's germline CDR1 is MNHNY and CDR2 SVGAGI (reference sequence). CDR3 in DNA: TGTGCCAGCAGACAGGGGGAAGAAAAACTGTTTTTT. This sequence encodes CASRQGEEKLFF.

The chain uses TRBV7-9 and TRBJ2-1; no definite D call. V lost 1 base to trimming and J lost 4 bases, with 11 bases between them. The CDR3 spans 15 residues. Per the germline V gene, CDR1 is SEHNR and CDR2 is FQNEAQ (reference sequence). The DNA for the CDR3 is TGTGCCAGCAGCTTAGGCAATAGCTATTACAATGAGCAGTTCTTC. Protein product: CASSLGNSYYNEQFF.

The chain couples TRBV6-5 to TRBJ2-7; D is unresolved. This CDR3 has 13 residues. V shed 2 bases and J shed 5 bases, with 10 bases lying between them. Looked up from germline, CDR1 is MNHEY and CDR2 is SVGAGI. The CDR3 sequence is CASSYIPGNEQYF. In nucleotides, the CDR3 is TGTGCCAGCAGTTACATCCCCGGTAACGAGCAGTACTTC.